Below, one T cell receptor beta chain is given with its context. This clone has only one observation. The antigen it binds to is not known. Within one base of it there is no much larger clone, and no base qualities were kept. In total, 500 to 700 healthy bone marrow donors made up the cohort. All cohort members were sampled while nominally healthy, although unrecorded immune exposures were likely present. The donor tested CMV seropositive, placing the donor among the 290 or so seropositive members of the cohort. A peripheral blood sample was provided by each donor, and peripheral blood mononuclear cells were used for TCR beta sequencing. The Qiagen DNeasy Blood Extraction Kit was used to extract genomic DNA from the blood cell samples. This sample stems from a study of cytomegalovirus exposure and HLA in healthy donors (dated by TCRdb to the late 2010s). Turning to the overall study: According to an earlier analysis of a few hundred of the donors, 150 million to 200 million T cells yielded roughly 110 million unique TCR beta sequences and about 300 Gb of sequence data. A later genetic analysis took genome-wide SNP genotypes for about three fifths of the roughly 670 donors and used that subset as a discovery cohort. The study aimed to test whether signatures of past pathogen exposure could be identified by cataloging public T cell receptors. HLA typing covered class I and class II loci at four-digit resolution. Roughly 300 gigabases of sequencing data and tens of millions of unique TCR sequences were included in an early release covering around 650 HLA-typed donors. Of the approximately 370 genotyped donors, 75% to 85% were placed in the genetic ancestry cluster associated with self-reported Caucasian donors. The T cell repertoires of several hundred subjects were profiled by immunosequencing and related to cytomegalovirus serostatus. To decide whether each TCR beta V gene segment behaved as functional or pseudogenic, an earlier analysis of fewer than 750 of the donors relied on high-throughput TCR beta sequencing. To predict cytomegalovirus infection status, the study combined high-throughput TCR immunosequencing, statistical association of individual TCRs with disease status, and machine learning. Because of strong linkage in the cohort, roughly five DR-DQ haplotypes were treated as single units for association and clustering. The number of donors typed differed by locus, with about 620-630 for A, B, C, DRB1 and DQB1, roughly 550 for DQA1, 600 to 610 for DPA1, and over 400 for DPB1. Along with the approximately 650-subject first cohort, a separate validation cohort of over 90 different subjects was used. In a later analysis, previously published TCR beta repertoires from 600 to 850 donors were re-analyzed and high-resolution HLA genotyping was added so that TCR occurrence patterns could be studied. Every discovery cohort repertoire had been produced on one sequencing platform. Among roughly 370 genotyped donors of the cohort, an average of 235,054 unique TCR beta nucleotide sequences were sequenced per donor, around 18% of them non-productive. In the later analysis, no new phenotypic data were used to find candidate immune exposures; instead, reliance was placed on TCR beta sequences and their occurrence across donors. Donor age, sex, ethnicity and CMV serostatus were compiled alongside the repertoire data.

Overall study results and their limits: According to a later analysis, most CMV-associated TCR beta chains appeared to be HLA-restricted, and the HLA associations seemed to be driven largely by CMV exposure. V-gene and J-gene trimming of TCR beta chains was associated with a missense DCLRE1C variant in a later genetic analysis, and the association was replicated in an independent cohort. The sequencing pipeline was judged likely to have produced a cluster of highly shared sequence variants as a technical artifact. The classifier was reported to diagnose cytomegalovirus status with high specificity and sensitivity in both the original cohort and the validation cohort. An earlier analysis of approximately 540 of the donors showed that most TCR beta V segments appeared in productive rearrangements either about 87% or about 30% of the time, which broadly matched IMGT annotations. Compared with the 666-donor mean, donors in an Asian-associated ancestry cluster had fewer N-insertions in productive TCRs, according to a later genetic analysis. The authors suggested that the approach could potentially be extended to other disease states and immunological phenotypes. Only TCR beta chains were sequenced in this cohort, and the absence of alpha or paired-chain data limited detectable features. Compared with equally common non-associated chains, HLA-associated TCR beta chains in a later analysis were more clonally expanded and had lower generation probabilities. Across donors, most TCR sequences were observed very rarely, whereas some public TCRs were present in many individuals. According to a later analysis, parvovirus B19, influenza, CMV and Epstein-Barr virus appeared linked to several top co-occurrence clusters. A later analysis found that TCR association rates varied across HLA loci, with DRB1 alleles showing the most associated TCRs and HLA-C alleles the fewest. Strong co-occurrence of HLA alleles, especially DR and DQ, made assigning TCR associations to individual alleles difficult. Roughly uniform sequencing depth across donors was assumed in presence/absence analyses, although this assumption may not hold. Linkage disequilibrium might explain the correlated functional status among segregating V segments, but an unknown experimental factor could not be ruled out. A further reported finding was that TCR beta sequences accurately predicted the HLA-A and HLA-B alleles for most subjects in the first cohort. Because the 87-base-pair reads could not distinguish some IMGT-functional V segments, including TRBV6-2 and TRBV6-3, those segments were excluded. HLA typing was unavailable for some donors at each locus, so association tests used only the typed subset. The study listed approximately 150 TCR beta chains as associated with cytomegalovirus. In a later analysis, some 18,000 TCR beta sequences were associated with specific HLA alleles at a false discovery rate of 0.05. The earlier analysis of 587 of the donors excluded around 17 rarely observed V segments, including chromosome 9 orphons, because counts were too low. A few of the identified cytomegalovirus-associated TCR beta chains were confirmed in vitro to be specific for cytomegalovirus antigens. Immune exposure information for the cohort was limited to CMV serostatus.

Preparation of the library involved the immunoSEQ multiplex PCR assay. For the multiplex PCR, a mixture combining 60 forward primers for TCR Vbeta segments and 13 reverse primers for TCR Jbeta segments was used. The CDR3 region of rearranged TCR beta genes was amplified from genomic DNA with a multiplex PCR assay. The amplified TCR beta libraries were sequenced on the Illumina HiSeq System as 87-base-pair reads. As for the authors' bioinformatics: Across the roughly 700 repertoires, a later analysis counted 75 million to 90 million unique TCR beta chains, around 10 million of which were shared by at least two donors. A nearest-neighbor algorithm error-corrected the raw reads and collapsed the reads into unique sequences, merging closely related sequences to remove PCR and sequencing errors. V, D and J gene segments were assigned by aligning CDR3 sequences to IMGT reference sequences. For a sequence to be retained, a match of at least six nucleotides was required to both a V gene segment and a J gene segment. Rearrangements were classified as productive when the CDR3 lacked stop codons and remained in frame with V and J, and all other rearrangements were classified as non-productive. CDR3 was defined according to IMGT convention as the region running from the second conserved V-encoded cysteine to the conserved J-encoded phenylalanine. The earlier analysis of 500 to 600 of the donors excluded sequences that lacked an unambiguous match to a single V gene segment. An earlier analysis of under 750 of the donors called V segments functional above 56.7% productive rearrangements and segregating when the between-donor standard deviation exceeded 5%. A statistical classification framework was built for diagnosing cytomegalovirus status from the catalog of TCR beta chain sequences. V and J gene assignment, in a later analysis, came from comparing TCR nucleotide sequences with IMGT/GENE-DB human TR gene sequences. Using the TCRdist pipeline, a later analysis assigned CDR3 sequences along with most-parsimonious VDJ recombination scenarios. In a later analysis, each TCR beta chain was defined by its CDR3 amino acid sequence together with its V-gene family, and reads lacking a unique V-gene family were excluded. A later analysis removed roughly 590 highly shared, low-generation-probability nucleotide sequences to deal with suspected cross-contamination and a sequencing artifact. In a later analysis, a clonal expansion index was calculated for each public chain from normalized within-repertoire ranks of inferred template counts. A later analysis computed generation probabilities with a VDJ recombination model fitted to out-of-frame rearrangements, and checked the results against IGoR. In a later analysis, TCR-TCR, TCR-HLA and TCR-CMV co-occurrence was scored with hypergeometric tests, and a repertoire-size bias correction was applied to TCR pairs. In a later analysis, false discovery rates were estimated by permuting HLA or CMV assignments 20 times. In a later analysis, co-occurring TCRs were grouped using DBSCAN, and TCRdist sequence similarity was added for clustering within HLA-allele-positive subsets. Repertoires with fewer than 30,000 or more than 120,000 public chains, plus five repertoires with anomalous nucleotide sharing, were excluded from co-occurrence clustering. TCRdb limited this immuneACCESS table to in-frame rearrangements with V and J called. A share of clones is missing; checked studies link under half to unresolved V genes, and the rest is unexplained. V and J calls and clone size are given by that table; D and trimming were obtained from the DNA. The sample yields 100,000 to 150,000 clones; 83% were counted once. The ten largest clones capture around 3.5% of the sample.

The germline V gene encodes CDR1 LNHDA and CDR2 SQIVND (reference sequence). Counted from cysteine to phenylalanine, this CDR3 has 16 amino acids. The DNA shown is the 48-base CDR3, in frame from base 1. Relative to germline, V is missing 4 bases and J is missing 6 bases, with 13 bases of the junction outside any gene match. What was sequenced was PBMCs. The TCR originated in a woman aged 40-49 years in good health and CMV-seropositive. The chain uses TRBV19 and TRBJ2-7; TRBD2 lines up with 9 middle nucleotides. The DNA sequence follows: TGTGCCAGTAGTACCAGAGCGGGAGGAACCCCCATCGAGCAGTACTTC. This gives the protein CASSTRAGGTPIEQYF.